These 18 T cell receptor beta chains share one sample of origin, sequenced in a study of blood T cell repertoires in COVID-19. Some clones are missing from TCRdb's copy, which holds only in-frame ones; the method was immunoSEQ multiplex PCR. The sample shows just over 300,000 clones, around nine tenths of them seen only once. Material for sequencing was PBMCs or T cells enriched from blood (not recorded which). The source of these receptors is a woman in her thirties or forties who had recovered from COVID-19.

V is TRBV7-3 and J is TRBJ2-1; 16 bases map to TRBD2. Germline CDR1 reads SGHTA; CDR2 reads FQGTGA. The CDR3 runs to 16 residues. V was pared by 3 bases and J by 6 bases, with 2 bases of the junction left unmatched. The CDR3 is CASSLGLAGGLNEQFF. The CDR3 nucleotides are TGTGCCAGCAGCTTGGGACTAGCGGGGGGGCTCAATGAGCAGTTCTTC.

CDR3 protein: CASSPDRDTEAFF. CDR3 DNA sequence: TGTGCCAGCAGTCCGGACAGGGACACTGAAGCTTTCTTT. The J gene is TRBJ1-1, the V gene TRBV2, with 8 bases aligning to TRBD1. Trimming removed 5 bases from V and 3 bases from J; junction bases left unmatched: 2. The length of the CDR3 is 13 residues. Germline CDR1 SNHLY, CDR2 FYNNEI.

The sample holds one count of this clone. This chain uses TRBV9 with TRBJ1-4, with a weak D call TRBD1 (6 bases). V was pared by 4 bases and J by 14 bases, with 18 bases between. The CDR3 spans 13 residues. The germline gives CDR1 SGDLS, CDR2 YYNGEE. CDR3 protein: CASSPSPQGKLFF. The CDR3, as DNA: TGTGCCAGCAGCCCCAGTCCCCAGGGGAAGCTGTTTTTT.

This chain joins TRBV5-6 and TRBJ1-3; perhaps TRBD1 as D (6 bases). Germline V CDR1 and CDR2: SGHDT, YYEEEE. This CDR3 contains 14 residues. The ends were cut back, 4 bases at V and 4 bases at J, with 12 bases in the middle. In DNA form, the CDR3 reads TGTGCCAGCAGCCCGGGGGGGCTGGGAAACACCATATATTTT. As protein: CASSPGGLGNTIYF.

The chain is built from TRBV11-3 and TRBJ1-1; the D is unclear. The CDR3 spans 14 residues. Between the trimmed V and J ends, which lost 5 bases and 4 bases, there was a span of 14 bases. Per germline, CDR1 SGHNT and CDR2 YENEEA. The CDR3 nucleotides are TGTGCCAGCAGCCCTTCGAGGGCGGGCACTGAAGCTTTCTTT. This codes for CASSPSRAGTEAFF.

This chain connects TRBV19 to TRBJ2-1, with D possibly being TRBD2 (5 bases). V lost 1 base, J lost 9 bases, and 13 bases lay in between. Germline values: CDR1 LNHDA, CDR2 SQIVND (reference sequence). CDR3 length: 14 amino acids. CDR3 sequence reads: CASSIGGASSEQFF. CDR3 sequence (DNA): TGTGCCAGTAGTATAGGAGGAGCTAGCAGTGAGCAGTTCTTC.

As to this clone: The same CDR3 arises from other DNA sequences in this sample as well. The rearrangement links TRBV29-1 to TRBJ1-5, with 10 bases matching TRBD1. V shed 6 bases and J 6 bases; nucleotides not matched to a gene: 5. The V gene's germline CDR1 is SQVTM and CDR2 ANQGSEA. This CDR3 comprises 13 residues. The CDR3 loop is CSVGQGEGQPQHF. The CDR3 nucleotides read TGCAGCGTAGGACAGGGGGAGGGTCAGCCCCAGCATTTT. Full variable domain (remainder filled in from reference TRBV29-1 and TRBJ1-5): SAVISQKPSRDICQRGTSLTIQCQVDSQVTMMFWYRQQPGQSLTLIATANQGSEATYESGFVIDKFPISRPNLTFSTLTVSNMSPEDSSIYLCSVGQGEGQPQHFGDGTRLSIL.

This clone appeared a single time. V and J are TRBV4-1 and TRBJ1-1; 9 positions agree with TRBD1. The CDR3 is 16 amino acids. The germline V gene has CDR1 MGHRA and CDR2 YSYEKL. V lost 2 bases to trimming and J lost 8 bases; unmatched junction nucleotides: 12. CDR3 sequence reads: CASSQPRQGVNLEAFF. CDR3 coding DNA: TGCGCCAGCAGCCAACCCCGACAGGGGGTTAACCTCGAAGCTTTCTTT.

The V gene is TRBV4-3, the J gene TRBJ2-7; possibly TRBD2 for D (6 bases). This CDR3 is 14 amino acids long. The V gene lost 1 base and the J gene lost 7 bases, with 14 bases spanning the gap. The V gene's germline CDR1 is LGHNA and CDR2 YSLEER. This chain's CDR3 is CASSQGDSGWEQYF. CDR3 coding DNA: TGCGCCAGCAGCCAAGGGGATAGCGGTTGGGAGCAGTACTTC.

This clone was observed once. The V gene is TRBV5-1, the J gene TRBJ1-1; D is uncertain. The CDR3 consists of 14 residues. V lost 0 bases and J 0 bases, leaving 6 bases between the germline ends. In germline, CDR1 is SGHRS, CDR2 YFSETQ. The CDR3 loop reads CASSLEGVNTEAFF. CDR3 bases: TGCGCCAGCAGCTTGGAAGGAGTGAACACTGAAGCTTTCTTT.

This sequence joins TRBV5-1 and TRBJ1-2; D perhaps matches TRBD1 (6 bases). Trimming left V 1 base short and J 4 bases short, with 14 bases between. The CDR3 length is 15 residues. Looked up from germline, CDR1 is SGHRS and CDR2 is YFSETQ. The CDR3 reads CASSLNAGDGYGYTF. CDR3 sequence (DNA): TGCGCCAGCAGCTTGAATGCAGGGGATGGCTATGGCTACACCTTC.

This clone was found once. The chain uses TRBV27 and TRBJ2-7; tentatively, D is TRBD2 (6 bases). V lost 2 bases, J lost 5 bases, and 16 bases lay in between. Germline values: CDR1 MNHEY, CDR2 SMNVEV (reference sequence). CDR3 size: 15 residues. CDR3 in amino acids: CASSLDSRGLHEQYF. The CDR3 DNA sequence: TGTGCCAGCAGTTTAGATTCCCGGGGACTTCACGAGCAGTACTTC.

A word on this clone: Other DNA sequences in this sample translate to the same CDR3. V usage is TRBV19 and J usage is TRBJ2-7; D possibly corresponds to TRBD2 (5 bases). Germline assignment: CDR1 LNHDA and CDR2 SQIVND (reference sequence). The CDR3 totals 13 residues. Deletions cut 5 bases from V and 2 bases from J, with 10 bases between. This chain's CDR3 is CASSPGLTYEQYF. CDR3 coding DNA: TGTGCCAGTAGTCCCGGACTTACCTACGAGCAGTACTTC.

V gene TRBV7-6 combines with J gene TRBJ2-1; 9 nucleotides match TRBD2. The CDR3 consists of 14 residues. The ends lost 6 bases at V and 9 bases at J; junction bases unmatched: 9. Per germline, CDR1 SGHVS and CDR2 FNYEAQ. The DNA of the CDR3 is TGTGCCAGCAGGGTTAGCGGGGGTTCTGGTGAGCAGTTCTTC. Its translation: CASRVSGGSGEQFF.

V usage is TRBV7-9 and J usage is TRBJ1-6; 7 bases fit TRBD1. The CDR3 extends over 14 amino acids. V shed 5 bases, J shed 7 bases, and the junction held 5 bases outside the gene matches. Germline-derived CDR1 and CDR2 are SEHNR and FQNEAQ (reference sequence). The CDR3 DNA reads as TGTGCCAGCAGCCCGGGGACAGACAATTCACCCCTCCACTTT. Protein sequence: CASSPGTDNSPLHF.

This clone came up once. This rearrangement joins TRBV27 to TRBJ2-1; D is possibly TRBD2 (5 bases). The CDR3 consists of 11 residues. V lost 8 bases and J 9 bases, leaving 11 bases between the germline ends. Germline V gene lookup returns CDR1 MNHEY and CDR2 SMNVEV (reference sequence). The CDR3 DNA is TGTGCCAGCGGATTGAGGGTTGAGCAGTTCTTC. Its translation: CASGLRVEQFF.

CDR3 in amino acids: CASSPLSRASNEQFF. The CDR3 DNA is TGTGCCAGCTCACCACTCTCGAGAGCGTCCAATGAGCAGTTCTTC. This chain links TRBV18 with TRBJ2-1; D unclear. V lost 1 base to trimming and J lost 6 bases, with 13 bases between them. Looked up from germline, CDR1 is KGHSH and CDR2 is LQKENI. The CDR3 loop spans 15 amino acids.

The chain uses TRBV2 and TRBJ2-7; TRBD1 matches at 10 bases. V was pared by 9 bases and J by 4 bases, with 3 bases of the junction left unmatched. The germline V gene encodes CDR1 SNHLY and CDR2 FYNNEI. The CDR3 spans 12 residues. CDR3 sequence reads: CASLDRGYEQYF. CDR3 DNA sequence: TGTGCCAGTCTGGACAGGGGGTACGAGCAGTACTTC.